This section outlines one T cell receptor (beta chain) sequence together with its context. V was trimmed by 0 bases and J by 5 bases, leaving 10 bases between them. Germline values: CDR1 SNHLY, CDR2 FYNNEI. The CDR3 runs to 14 residues. These data belong to a study of blood T cell repertoires in COVID-19. Study as a whole: Sites across the United States, Italy and Spain contributed samples from acute and convalescent COVID-19.

Original methodology: Estimation of nucleated cell counts relied on the amplification of reference gene primers. The repertoire was sequenced with immunoSEQ multiplex PCR; TCRdb's copy has only in-frame clones and lacks some. That table is the source of V, J and clone size, and D and trimming were worked out from the DNA. The sample contains 85,000 to 130,000 clones, around 87% of which appear only once. Sequencing input: peripheral blood. V is TRBV2 and J is TRBJ2-5, with D tentatively TRBD1 (5 bases). The TCR originated in a man aged 45-65 years with acute or convalescent COVID-19. CDR3 DNA sequence: TGTGCCAGCAGTGAAGCCAGGGTAGGGGAGACCCAGTACTTC. It translates to CASSEARVGETQYF.